This T cell receptor beta chain was sequenced for a study of identical twins. Points from the study as a whole: Whereas memory repertoires showed no such difference, abundant cord blood beta clonotypes carried fewer insertions.

Using its own MiXCR run on the 5' RACE reads, TCRdb lists one record per CDR3 protein. The data show about 1.7 million distinct CDR3 sequences, about 31% seen once. The sample holds a few counts of this clonotype. What it binds is not known. Germline loops: CDR1 DFQATT, CDR2 SNEGSKA (reference sequence). V was pared by 2 bases and J by 0 bases, with 14 bases between. The CDR3 consists of 15 residues. This chain uses TRBV20-1 with TRBJ2-7; TRBD2 might be the D (5 bases). This clonotype was obtained from a newborn girl in good health. The sequenced sample was cord blood. The CDR3 here is CSARSPDLYSYEQYF. The DNA of the CDR3 is TGCAGTGCTAGATCCCCGGACTTGTACTCCTACGAGCAGTACTTC.